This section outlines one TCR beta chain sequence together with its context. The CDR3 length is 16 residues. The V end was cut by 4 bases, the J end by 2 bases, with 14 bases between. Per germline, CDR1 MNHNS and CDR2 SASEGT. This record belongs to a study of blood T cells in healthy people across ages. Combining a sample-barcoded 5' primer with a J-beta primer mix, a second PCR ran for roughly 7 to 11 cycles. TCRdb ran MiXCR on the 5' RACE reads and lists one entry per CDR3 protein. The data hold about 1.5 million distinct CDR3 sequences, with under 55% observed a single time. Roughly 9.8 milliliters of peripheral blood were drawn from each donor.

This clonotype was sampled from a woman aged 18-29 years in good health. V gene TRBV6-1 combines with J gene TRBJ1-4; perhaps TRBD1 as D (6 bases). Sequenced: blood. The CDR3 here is CASSVGTWRTNEKLFF. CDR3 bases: TGTGCCAGCAGTGTAGGGACATGGCGGACTAATGAAAAACTGTTTTTT.